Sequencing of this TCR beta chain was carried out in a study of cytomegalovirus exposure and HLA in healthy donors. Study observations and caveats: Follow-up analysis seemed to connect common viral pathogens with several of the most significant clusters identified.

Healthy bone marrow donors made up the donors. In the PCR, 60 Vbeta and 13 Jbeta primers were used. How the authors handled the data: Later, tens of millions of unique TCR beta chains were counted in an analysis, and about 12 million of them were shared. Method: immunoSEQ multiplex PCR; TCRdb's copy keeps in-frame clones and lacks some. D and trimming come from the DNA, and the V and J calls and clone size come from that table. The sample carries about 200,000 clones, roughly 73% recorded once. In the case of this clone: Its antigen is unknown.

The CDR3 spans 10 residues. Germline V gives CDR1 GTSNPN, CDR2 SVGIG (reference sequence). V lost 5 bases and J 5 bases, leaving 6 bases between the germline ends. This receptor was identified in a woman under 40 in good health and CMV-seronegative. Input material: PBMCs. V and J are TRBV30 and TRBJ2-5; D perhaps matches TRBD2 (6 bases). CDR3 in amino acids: CAWGRETQYF. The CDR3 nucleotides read TGTGCCTGGGGGAGGGAGACCCAGTACTTC.